The rows below give T cell receptor beta chains drawn from one sample of a study of chemoradiotherapy in HPV16-positive cancers. The assay was immunoSEQ multiplex PCR, and TCRdb's table has in-frame clones only and misses some. The data contain 5,000 to 6,500 clones, about 90% of them singletons. The specimen was blood, collected from a patient who underwent chemoradiotherapy. The receptors come from a human donor with HPV-associated anogenital cancer. The conserved cysteine and the conserved F or W are not part of the CDR3 here. For some rows the clone size is stated as once, few or many, or as a class when expanded; others skip it.

clone_size: -; j_call: TRBJ1-1; cdr3_length: 13; v_call: TRBV5-6; cdr3_aa: ASSLMHRENTEAF
clone_size: -; j_call: TRBJ1-3; cdr3_length: 13; v_call: TRBV15; cdr3_aa: ATSRDQTSGNTIY
clone_size: -; j_call: TRBJ2-4; cdr3_length: 13; v_call: TRBV28; cdr3_aa: ASSFYGGAKNIQY
clone_size: -; j_call: TRBJ2-2; cdr3_length: 12; v_call: TRBV6-1; cdr3_aa: ASSVDSATGELF
clone_size: -; j_call: TRBJ1-1; cdr3_length: 11; v_call: TRBV14; cdr3_aa: ASSLGTTTEAF
clone_size: -; j_call: TRBJ2-2; cdr3_length: 14; v_call: TRBV9; cdr3_aa: ASSPRRGPNTGELF
clone_size: -; j_call: TRBJ1-3; cdr3_length: 14; v_call: TRBV5-1; cdr3_aa: ASSPTRTGAGNTIY
clone_size: -; j_call: TRBJ1-1; cdr3_length: 12; v_call: TRBV28; cdr3_aa: ASSLRTQNTEAF
clone_size: -; j_call: TRBJ2-6; cdr3_length: 14; v_call: TRBV6-5; cdr3_aa: ASSYDLEAGANVLT
clone_size: -; j_call: TRBJ1-2; cdr3_length: 14; v_call: TRBV18; cdr3_aa: ASSRMGGEGNYGYT
clone_size: -; j_call: TRBJ2-1; cdr3_length: 11; v_call: TRBV11-1; cdr3_aa: ASSLGGSQMKF
clone_size: -; j_call: TRBJ2-1; cdr3_length: 13; v_call: TRBV28; cdr3_aa: ASSLSPLKGNEQF
clone_size: -; j_call: TRBJ1-2; cdr3_length: 13; v_call: TRBV18; cdr3_aa: ASSHEGQGAYGYT
clone_size: once; j_call: TRBJ1-1; cdr3_length: 12; v_call: TRBV11-2; cdr3_aa: ASSFAAVYTEAF
clone_size: -; j_call: TRBJ2-2; cdr3_length: 10; v_call: TRBV7-9; cdr3_aa: ASSLTTGELF
clone_size: -; j_call: TRBJ1-3; cdr3_length: 10; v_call: TRBV19; cdr3_aa: ASSRTGPTIY
clone_size: -; j_call: TRBJ1-6; cdr3_length: 11; v_call: TRBV30; cdr3_aa: AWSVFGALPLH
clone_size: -; j_call: TRBJ2-2; cdr3_length: 11; v_call: TRBV5-1; cdr3_aa: ASSPKPQRELF
clone_size: -; j_call: TRBJ1-1; cdr3_length: 14; v_call: TRBV4-1; cdr3_aa: ASSQVGTGVNTEAF
clone_size: -; j_call: TRBJ1-5; cdr3_length: 16; v_call: TRBV18; cdr3_aa: ASSPRGVSRTDNQPQH
clone_size: -; j_call: TRBJ1-5; cdr3_length: 13; v_call: TRBV10-3; cdr3_aa: AISESDRLGEPQH
clone_size: -; j_call: TRBJ2-7; cdr3_length: 13; v_call: TRBV7-8; cdr3_aa: ASGILTGLSYEQY
clone_size: few; j_call: TRBJ1-1; cdr3_length: 12; v_call: TRBV27; cdr3_aa: ASSWGSPGTEAF
clone_size: -; j_call: TRBJ1-2; cdr3_length: 13; v_call: TRBV7-9; cdr3_aa: ASSLDPGRDGGYT
clone_size: -; j_call: TRBJ2-3; cdr3_length: 14; v_call: TRBV19; cdr3_aa: ASSGQAPSRADTQY
clone_size: -; j_call: TRBJ2-1; cdr3_length: 14; v_call: TRBV5-1; cdr3_aa: ASSLSHSTPYNEQF
clone_size: -; j_call: TRBJ2-1; cdr3_length: 14; v_call: TRBV6-6; cdr3_aa: ASSPPGLAGPGEQF
clone_size: -; j_call: TRBJ1-6; cdr3_length: 11; v_call: TRBV28; cdr3_aa: ASSLVVFSPLH
clone_size: -; j_call: TRBJ1-1; cdr3_length: 10; v_call: TRBV7-6; cdr3_aa: ASSLANSEAF
clone_size: -; j_call: TRBJ2-4; cdr3_length: 13; v_call: TRBV18; cdr3_aa: ASSPPGAGENIQY
clone_size: -; j_call: TRBJ1-4; cdr3_length: 11; v_call: TRBV5-8; cdr3_aa: ASTLLEGEKLF
clone_size: -; j_call: TRBJ2-3; cdr3_length: 15; v_call: TRBV5-1; cdr3_aa: ASSWSFTLAVTDTQY
clone_size: once; j_call: TRBJ2-2; cdr3_length: 12; v_call: TRBV10-1; cdr3_aa: ASRRQGVTGELF
clone_size: -; j_call: TRBJ2-5; cdr3_length: 14; v_call: TRBV28; cdr3_aa: ASSLTSGGLQETQY
clone_size: -; j_call: TRBJ2-5; cdr3_length: 12; v_call: TRBV6-6; cdr3_aa: ASKPYSLQETQY
clone_size: -; j_call: TRBJ2-4; cdr3_length: 12; v_call: TRBV27; cdr3_aa: ASRGVGTKNIQY
clone_size: -; j_call: TRBJ2-2; cdr3_length: 14; v_call: TRBV15; cdr3_aa: ATSSTGTGVTGELF
clone_size: -; j_call: TRBJ2-3; cdr3_length: 10; v_call: TRBV19; cdr3_aa: ASSIIADTQY
clone_size: -; j_call: TRBJ1-5; cdr3_length: 12; v_call: TRBV5-1; cdr3_aa: ASSIGDSNQPQH
clone_size: -; j_call: TRBJ1-2; cdr3_length: 15; v_call: TRBV4-1; cdr3_aa: ASSQEFQGSINYGYT
clone_size: once; j_call: TRBJ2-5; cdr3_length: 11; v_call: TRBV5-1; cdr3_aa: ASRQGSLETQY
clone_size: -; j_call: TRBJ2-4; cdr3_length: 14; v_call: TRBV4-3; cdr3_aa: ASSQTQGLAKNIQY
clone_size: once; j_call: TRBJ2-3; cdr3_length: 12; v_call: TRBV5-8; cdr3_aa: ASSKREGADTQY
clone_size: -; j_call: TRBJ2-7; cdr3_length: 11; v_call: TRBV7-9; cdr3_aa: ASSLGDSYEQY
clone_size: -; j_call: TRBJ2-2; cdr3_length: 13; v_call: TRBV9; cdr3_aa: ASSVGGQHTGELF
clone_size: -; j_call: TRBJ2-3; cdr3_length: 12; v_call: TRBV30; cdr3_aa: AWTLNERTDTQY
clone_size: -; j_call: TRBJ1-1; cdr3_length: 12; v_call: TRBV5-5; cdr3_aa: ATKLGTANTEAF
clone_size: -; j_call: TRBJ2-7; cdr3_length: 15; v_call: TRBV5-4; cdr3_aa: ASSLARTSGGSYEQY
clone_size: -; j_call: TRBJ1-3; cdr3_length: 13; v_call: TRBV30; cdr3_aa: AWSRMGGDGNTIY
clone_size: once; j_call: TRBJ2-5; cdr3_length: 11; v_call: TRBV5-6; cdr3_aa: ASSSDRVETQY
clone_size: once; j_call: TRBJ2-3; cdr3_length: 14; v_call: TRBV5-1; cdr3_aa: ASSSFTGLAKDTQY
clone_size: -; j_call: TRBJ2-2; cdr3_length: 15; v_call: TRBV9; cdr3_aa: ASSVNLQGVGTGELF